This is a list of T cell receptor beta chains from one sample in a study of T cell repertoires in ileal Crohn's disease. The assay was immunoSEQ multiplex PCR, and TCRdb's table has in-frame clones only and misses some. In the table there are 9,500 to 13,000 clones, about 76% of which are singletons. The source material was ileal tissue. Receptors were obtained from an adult with Crohn's disease. Each CDR3 is given with its conserved first and last residue. The D gene is left open where the match is weak. Only some rows state a clone size, as once, few, many or a class for expanded clones.

clone_size j_call d_call v_call cdr3_aa cdr3_nt
few TRBJ2-2 - TRBV19 CASSRGRNTGELFF TGTGCCAGTAGTAGGGGCAGGAACACCGGGGAGCTGTTTTTT
- TRBJ2-7 TRBD1 TRBV6-6 CASMYGQGYEQYF TGTGCCAGCATGTACGGACAGGGTTACGAGCAGTACTTC
- TRBJ1-5 - TRBV6-5 CASSEVDSNQPQHF TGTGCCAGCAGTGAGGTAGATAGCAATCAGCCCCAGCATTTT
- TRBJ1-2 - TRBV15 CATSRDWTDYGYTF TGTGCCACCAGCAGAGATTGGACAGACTATGGCTACACCTTC
- TRBJ1-5 - TRBV4-1 CASSQGTGQRPKGNQPQHF TGCGCCAGCAGCCAAGGCACGGGACAACGTCCGAAGGGCAATCAGCCCCAGCATTTT
- TRBJ2-5 - TRBV6-5 CATGTGGETQYF TGTGCCACCGGCACCGGGGGAGAGACCCAGTACTTC
- TRBJ2-7 TRBD2 TRBV18 CASSPSGSNEQYF TGTGCCAGCTCCCCTAGCGGGAGTAACGAGCAGTACTTC
once TRBJ1-2 - TRBV7-3 CASSPQSGARYGYTF TGTGCCAGCAGCCCGCAATCAGGGGCGCGTTATGGCTACACCTTC
- TRBJ1-2 - TRBV7-2 CASSLRGNYGYTF TGTGCCAGCAGCTTAAGAGGGAACTATGGCTACACCTTC
few TRBJ1-1 - TRBV7-2 CASNPPLGGAEAFF TGTGCCAGCAACCCCCCGCTGGGAGGGGCTGAAGCTTTCTTT
- TRBJ1-3 - TRBV5-1 CASSFIGADSGNTIYF TGCGCCAGCAGCTTTATAGGGGCGGACTCTGGAAACACCATATATTTT
few TRBJ1-1 - TRBV29-1 CSVYTTGFSNTEAFF TGCAGCGTCTATACCACGGGATTTTCGAACACTGAAGCTTTCTTT
- TRBJ2-7 - TRBV4-3 CASSQEGRDYEQYF TGCGCCAGCAGCCAAGAGGGCAGGGACTACGAGCAGTACTTC
- TRBJ1-2 - TRBV6-5 CATTVPGWSYGYTF TGTGCCACGACGGTTCCAGGGTGGAGCTATGGCTACACCTTC
- TRBJ1-1 - TRBV10-1 CASRGRNTEAFF TGCGCCAGCAGGGGGCGAAACACTGAAGCTTTCTTT
- TRBJ2-5 TRBD1 TRBV2 CASSSDRGDPKYF TGTGCCAGCAGTAGTGACAGGGGGGACCCGAAGTACTTC
- TRBJ1-4 TRBD1 TRBV18 CASSPQKNFGTVNEKLFF TGTGCCAGCTCACCGCAAAAGAATTTCGGGACAGTGAATGAAAAACTGTTTTTT
- TRBJ1-1 - TRBV9 CASSVDPRELGQNTEAFF TGTGCCAGCAGCGTAGATCCCCGGGAACTGGGTCAGAACACTGAAGCTTTCTTT
- TRBJ1-6 TRBD1 TRBV5-6 CASTMGQSNSPLHF TGTGCCAGCACCATGGGACAGTCTAATTCACCCCTCCACTTT
- TRBJ2-7 - TRBV7-9 CASSFGNYPGYEQYF TGTGCCAGCAGCTTTGGGAATTACCCAGGGTACGAGCAGTACTTC
few TRBJ1-3 - TRBV5-1 CASSLGAGASGNTIYF TGCGCCAGCAGCTTGGGGGCAGGCGCCTCTGGAAACACCATATATTTT
- TRBJ2-7 TRBD1 TRBV19 CASSSTGGKGEQYF TGTGCCAGTAGTTCGACAGGGGGCAAAGGGGAGCAGTACTTC
- TRBJ2-1 TRBD1 TRBV6-6 CASNNRDRAYNEQFF TGTGCCAGCAACAACCGGGACAGGGCCTACAATGAGCAGTTCTTC
- TRBJ2-7 - TRBV27 CASRRTGSSYEQYF TGTGCCAGCAGGAGGACGGGGAGCTCCTACGAGCAGTACTTC
once TRBJ2-2 - TRBV18 CASSPLAPDVTGELFF TGTGCCAGCTCACCACTAGCGCCCGATGTGACCGGGGAGCTGTTTTTT
- TRBJ2-7 - TRBV9 CASSIRGREGEQYF TGTGCCAGCAGCATCAGAGGCAGGGAAGGCGAGCAGTACTTC
- TRBJ2-1 TRBD1 TRBV7-2 CASTVGQGVYNEQFF TGTGCCAGCACCGTGGGACAGGGCGTTTACAATGAGCAGTTCTTC
- TRBJ2-1 TRBD2 TRBV4-3 CASSQGGGGPYNEQFF TGCGCCAGCAGCCAAGGAGGCGGGGGGCCCTACAATGAGCAGTTCTTC
few TRBJ1-6 TRBD1 TRBV19 CASSGQGSGSPLHF TGTGCCAGTAGTGGACAGGGTAGTGGTTCACCCCTCCACTTT
- TRBJ2-7 - TRBV10-3 CAIGSKQGWDSWTEQYF TGTGCCATCGGGAGTAAACAGGGGTGGGACTCCTGGACCGAGCAGTACTTC
- TRBJ2-5 - TRBV12-2 CASRLGTSGKETQYF TGTGCAAGTCGCTTAGGGACTAGCGGTAAAGAGACCCAGTACTTC
- TRBJ2-7 - TRBV6-8 CASSSPQVTFNKQYF TGTGCCAGCAGTTCCCCTCAGGTAACCTTTAACAAGCAGTACTTC
- TRBJ2-7 TRBD1 TRBV9 CASSPRLGTGNPYEQYF TGTGCCAGCAGCCCCCGGTTGGGGACAGGGAACCCCTACGAGCAGTACTTC